The present T cell receptor beta chain was sequenced within a study of post-analysis software for immune sequencing data. General study points: Strong co-clustering by F measure linked samples that shared a preparation batch. Patients with multiple sclerosis recorded significantly lower normalized Chao1 diversity than controls, the study found. About 5 TRBV segments (TRBV5-6, TRBV5-1 and TRBV20-1 among them) occurred more frequently in patients than in controls.

Trimming took 3 bases from V and 3 from J, leaving 15 bases between them. CDR1 and CDR2 from the germline V gene are LGHNA and YSLEER. The length of the CDR3 is 15 residues. In this sample, this clonotype turned up a few times. Its target is not known. Included in the TCR beta cDNA libraries were unique molecular identifiers. Between roughly 1 and 11 million T cells gave rise to about 450,000 cDNA molecules. Via MiXCR, TCRdb re-called the PCR reads, giving one row per CDR3 protein. This table holds roughly 700,000 distinct CDR3 sequences, 30% found once. Sequencing input: blood. The chain uses TRBV4-3 and TRBJ2-7; D is unclear. This sequence was found in a girl between 5 and 17 years old with multiple sclerosis. CDR3 in DNA: TGCGCCAGCAGCCAGAATGCCGATCAGGTCTACGAGCAGTACTTC. This encodes CASSQNADQVYEQYF.